Listed below are T cell receptor beta chains from one sample, sequenced in a study of CD8+ T cells in alopecia areata. Here immunoSEQ multiplex PCR was the method, and the copy in TCRdb shows in-frame clones only, minus some. This sample has about 180,000 clones, with 51% found just once. The sequencing here drew on CD8+ T cells sorted from blood, taken at approximately week 51, from a patient treated with tofacitinib. Every receptor here comes from a human donor with alopecia areata. CDR3s include the opening cysteine and the closing phenylalanine or tryptophan. D genes are given only for firm matches. Expanded clones get a size class; other rows say once, few or many, or leave the size out.

d_call: TRBD1; v_call: TRBV5-6; j_call: TRBJ1-1; clone_size: .; cdr3_nt: TGTGCCAGCAGCTCACCAAAGTCCCGGGACAGGGGGAACGCTGAAGCTTTCTTT; cdr3_aa: CASSSPKSRDRGNAEAFF
d_call: .; v_call: TRBV25-1; j_call: TRBJ1-1; clone_size: .; cdr3_nt: TGTGCCAGCAGGGGTGGCGGGGGAACTTTCTTT; cdr3_aa: CASRGGGGTFF
d_call: TRBD1; v_call: TRBV9; j_call: TRBJ1-1; clone_size: .; cdr3_nt: TGTGCCAGCAGCTTACGGACAGGAGTGAACACTGAAGCTTTCTTT; cdr3_aa: CASSLRTGVNTEAFF
d_call: TRBD2; v_call: TRBV29-1; j_call: TRBJ2-1; clone_size: few; cdr3_nt: TGCAGCGTTACCATCGGGGGGGACTACAATGAGCAGTTCTTC; cdr3_aa: CSVTIGGDYNEQFF
d_call: TRBD1; v_call: TRBV30; j_call: TRBJ1-5; clone_size: .; cdr3_nt: TGTGCCTGGAGCGCGGGACAGGGAGGTCAGCCCCAGCATTTT; cdr3_aa: CAWSAGQGGQPQHF
d_call: .; v_call: TRBV15; j_call: TRBJ2-2; clone_size: .; cdr3_nt: TGTGCCACCAGCCCCCCGGGACACCTCACCGGGGAGCTGTTTTTT; cdr3_aa: CATSPPGHLTGELFF
d_call: .; v_call: TRBV5-6; j_call: TRBJ2-5; clone_size: .; cdr3_nt: TGTGCCAGCAGCTGGGACATAGGGGAACGAGAGACCCAGTACTTC; cdr3_aa: CASSWDIGERETQYF
d_call: .; v_call: TRBV5-4; j_call: TRBJ2-2; clone_size: many; cdr3_nt: TGTGCCAGCAGCCCGAAGGGCAGGGACACCGGGGAGCTGTTTTTT; cdr3_aa: CASSPKGRDTGELFF
d_call: TRBD1; v_call: TRBV13; j_call: TRBJ2-1; clone_size: once; cdr3_nt: TGTGCCAGCAGCCCAAGGGACAGGGCTACAAATGAGCAGTTCTTC; cdr3_aa: CASSPRDRATNEQFF
d_call: TRBD1; v_call: TRBV7-8; j_call: TRBJ1-6; clone_size: few; cdr3_nt: TGTGCCAGCAGCTCGCGGGACAGCAATTCACCCCTCCACTTT; cdr3_aa: CASSSRDSNSPLHF
d_call: .; v_call: TRBV10-2; j_call: TRBJ2-3; clone_size: .; cdr3_nt: TGCGCCAGCAGTGAGCCCAGAAATGCCACAGATACGCAGTATTTT; cdr3_aa: CASSEPRNATDTQYF
d_call: TRBD1; v_call: TRBV5-1; j_call: TRBJ2-5; clone_size: few; cdr3_nt: TGCGCCAGCAGCCTTTTGGGCCAGGGGGCTCAAGAGACCCAGTACTTC; cdr3_aa: CASSLLGQGAQETQYF
d_call: .; v_call: TRBV27; j_call: TRBJ2-3; clone_size: .; cdr3_nt: TGTGCCAGCAGCCCGAAGCGGGTCACAGATACGCAGTATTTT; cdr3_aa: CASSPKRVTDTQYF
d_call: .; v_call: TRBV18; j_call: TRBJ1-4; clone_size: few; cdr3_nt: TGTGCCAGCTCACCAAAAGGGATCTTTAATGAAAAACTGTTTTTT; cdr3_aa: CASSPKGIFNEKLFF
d_call: .; v_call: TRBV4-1; j_call: TRBJ2-7; clone_size: .; cdr3_nt: TGCGCCAGCAGCCAAGTTTTGGGCCGGTTGACCTACGAGCAGTACTTC; cdr3_aa: CASSQVLGRLTYEQYF
d_call: .; v_call: TRBV29-1; j_call: TRBJ1-1; clone_size: few; cdr3_nt: TGCACCGACTTCGAGAACACTGAAGCTTTCTTT; cdr3_aa: CTDFENTEAFF
d_call: .; v_call: TRBV6-6; j_call: TRBJ2-5; clone_size: once; cdr3_nt: TGTGCCAGCAGCCACCCCCGCCAGGGGCGGGAGACCCAGTACTTC; cdr3_aa: CASSHPRQGRETQYF
d_call: TRBD2; v_call: TRBV6-4; j_call: TRBJ2-3; clone_size: few; cdr3_nt: TGTGCCAGCAGTGACTCACTAGCGGGGCCAGATACGCAGTATTTT; cdr3_aa: CASSDSLAGPDTQYF
d_call: .; v_call: TRBV7-9; j_call: TRBJ1-1; clone_size: .; cdr3_nt: TGTGCCAGCAGCTTAGGGTCTCTGGGGGCTTTCTTT; cdr3_aa: CASSLGSLGAFF
d_call: TRBD1; v_call: TRBV27; j_call: TRBJ1-5; clone_size: .; cdr3_nt: TGTGCCAGCAGTTCCCGGGGACAGCGGCAGCATTTT; cdr3_aa: CASSSRGQRQHF
d_call: .; v_call: TRBV11-2; j_call: TRBJ2-5; clone_size: .; cdr3_nt: TGTGCCAGCAGCTTCGGCCGGGGGGCCGGGGAGACCCAGTACTTC; cdr3_aa: CASSFGRGAGETQYF
d_call: .; v_call: TRBV29-1; j_call: TRBJ1-1; clone_size: .; cdr3_nt: TGCAGCACTGGGGGGGGCGGCACTGAAGCTTTCTTT; cdr3_aa: CSTGGGGTEAFF
d_call: .; v_call: TRBV29-1; j_call: TRBJ2-1; clone_size: .; cdr3_nt: TGCAGCTTCGACAGGAGGCCCTACAATGAGCAGTTCTTC; cdr3_aa: CSFDRRPYNEQFF
d_call: .; v_call: TRBV6-5; j_call: TRBJ2-3; clone_size: .; cdr3_nt: TGTGCCAGCAGTTACGTGGGGGGCTCGTCAGATACGCAGTATTTT; cdr3_aa: CASSYVGGSSDTQYF
d_call: .; v_call: TRBV5-1; j_call: TRBJ2-7; clone_size: .; cdr3_nt: TGCGCCAGCAGCTATACCGGGTCTTCCTACGAGCAGTACTTC; cdr3_aa: CASSYTGSSYEQYF
d_call: .; v_call: TRBV30; j_call: TRBJ1-1; clone_size: .; cdr3_nt: TGTGCCTGGAGTGTATTCGGGGGACGCTCGAACACTGAAGCTTTCTTT; cdr3_aa: CAWSVFGGRSNTEAFF
d_call: .; v_call: TRBV6-6; j_call: TRBJ1-5; clone_size: .; cdr3_nt: TGTGCCAGCAGTTACTCGGGGGGTATGGAGCCCCAGCATTTT; cdr3_aa: CASSYSGGMEPQHF
d_call: .; v_call: TRBV27; j_call: TRBJ2-7; clone_size: .; cdr3_nt: TGTGCCAGCAGTTTAGTTCAGTCGGGAGTCTACGAGCAGTACTTC; cdr3_aa: CASSLVQSGVYEQYF
d_call: .; v_call: TRBV7-2; j_call: TRBJ2-7; clone_size: .; cdr3_nt: TGTGCCAGCAGACTGGGCCAGGGGCACTACGAGCAGTACTTC; cdr3_aa: CASRLGQGHYEQYF
d_call: .; v_call: TRBV30; j_call: TRBJ2-7; clone_size: .; cdr3_nt: TGTGCCTGGAGTTCTGATTCACCCTACGAGCAGTACTTC; cdr3_aa: CAWSSDSPYEQYF